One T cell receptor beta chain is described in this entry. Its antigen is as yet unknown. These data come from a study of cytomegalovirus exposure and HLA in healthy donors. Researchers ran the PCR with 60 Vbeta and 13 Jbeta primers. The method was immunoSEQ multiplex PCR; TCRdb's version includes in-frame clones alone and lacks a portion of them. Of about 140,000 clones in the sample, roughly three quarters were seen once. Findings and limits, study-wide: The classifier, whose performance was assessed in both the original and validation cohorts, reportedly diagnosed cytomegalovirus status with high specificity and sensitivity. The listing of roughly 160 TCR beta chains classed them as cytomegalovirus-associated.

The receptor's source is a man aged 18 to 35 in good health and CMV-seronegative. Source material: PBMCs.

CDR3 in amino acids: CASSNMNTEAFF. The DNA for the CDR3 is TGTGCCAGCAGTAACATGAACACTGAAGCTTTCTTT. J is TRBJ1-1 and V is TRBV6-5; unclear D gene. Looked up from germline, CDR1 is MNHEY and CDR2 is SVGAGI. V lost 5 bases and J lost 0, with 4 bases in between. The CDR3 totals 12 residues.